The source of this T cell receptor beta chain is a study of control samples from healthy donors and cancer patients. CDR1 and CDR2 from the germline V gene are GTSNPN and SVGIG (reference sequence). The CDR3 sequence is 13 residues long. The V end lost 2 bases, the J end lost 4 bases, and 11 bases lay between the germline ends. TCRdb's copy holds only in-frame clones and misses some; the assay was immunoSEQ multiplex PCR. The data show roughly 450,000 clones, 90% seen once. The source of this sequence is a man aged 35-49 years with head and neck cancer. The J gene is TRBJ1-1, the V gene TRBV30, with a possible D match to TRBD1 (5 bases). The sequenced sample consisted of PBMCs. CDR3 DNA sequence: TGTGCCTGGAGTATAGGGGAGTTCACTGAAGCTTTCTTT. Translating gives CAWSIGEFTEAFF.